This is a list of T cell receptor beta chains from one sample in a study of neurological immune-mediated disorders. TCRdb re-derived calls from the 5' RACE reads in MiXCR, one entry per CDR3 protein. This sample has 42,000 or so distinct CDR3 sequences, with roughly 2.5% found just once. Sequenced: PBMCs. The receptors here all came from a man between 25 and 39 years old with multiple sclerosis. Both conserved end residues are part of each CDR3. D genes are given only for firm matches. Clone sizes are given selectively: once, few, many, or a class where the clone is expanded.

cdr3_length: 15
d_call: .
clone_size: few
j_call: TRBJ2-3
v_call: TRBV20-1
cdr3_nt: TGCAGTGCTAGAGAACAGGGCACCAGGACAGATACGCAGTATTTT
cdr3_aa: CSAREQGTRTDTQYF

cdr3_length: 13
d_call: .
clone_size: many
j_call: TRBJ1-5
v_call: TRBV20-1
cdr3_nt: TGCAGTGCTTCTCTTAATCTGCGGCAGCCCCAGCATTTT
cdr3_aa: CSASLNLRQPQHF

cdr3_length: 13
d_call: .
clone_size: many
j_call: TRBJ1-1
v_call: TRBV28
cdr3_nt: TGTGCCAGCAGTTTATCTGTGAACACTGAAGCTTTCTTT
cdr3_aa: CASSLSVNTEAFF

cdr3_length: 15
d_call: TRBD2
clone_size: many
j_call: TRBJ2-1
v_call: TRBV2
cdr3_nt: TGTGCCAGCAGTGGACTAGCGGAGATCTACAATGAGCAGTTCTTC
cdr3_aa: CASSGLAEIYNEQFF

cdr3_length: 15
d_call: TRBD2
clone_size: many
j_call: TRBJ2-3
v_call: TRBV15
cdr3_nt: TGTGCCACCAGTCCGAGCGGGGGGGCCGCAGATACGCAGTATTTT
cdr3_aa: CATSPSGGAADTQYF

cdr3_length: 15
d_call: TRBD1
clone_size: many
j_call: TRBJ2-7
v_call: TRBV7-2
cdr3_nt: TGTGCCAGCAGCTACCGGACAGGGGGCTCCCTCGAGCAGTACTTC
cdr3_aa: CASSYRTGGSLEQYF

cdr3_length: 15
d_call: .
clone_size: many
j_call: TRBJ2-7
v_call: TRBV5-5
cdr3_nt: TGTGCCAGCAGCTCGCCAGGGGTTTTCACCTACGAGCAGTACTTC
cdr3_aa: CASSSPGVFTYEQYF

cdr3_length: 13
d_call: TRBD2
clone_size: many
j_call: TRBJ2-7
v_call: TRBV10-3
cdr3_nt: TGTGCCATCAGGGAGCGGGAGATGAACGAGCAGTACTTC
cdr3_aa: CAIREREMNEQYF

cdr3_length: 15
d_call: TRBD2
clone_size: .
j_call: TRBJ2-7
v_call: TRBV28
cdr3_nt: TGTGCCAGCAGTTCGGGACTAGCTGTCGACTACGAGCAGTACTTC
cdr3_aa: CASSSGLAVDYEQYF

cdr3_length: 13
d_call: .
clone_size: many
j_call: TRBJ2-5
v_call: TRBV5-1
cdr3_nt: TGCGCCAGCAGCATGCGAGGGGGGGAGACCCAGTACTTC
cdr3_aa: CASSMRGGETQYF

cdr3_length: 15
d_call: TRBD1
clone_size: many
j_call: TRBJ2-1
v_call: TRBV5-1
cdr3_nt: TGCGCCAGCAGCTTGGTTGACAGGGCCTACAATGAGCAGTTCTTC
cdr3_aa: CASSLVDRAYNEQFF

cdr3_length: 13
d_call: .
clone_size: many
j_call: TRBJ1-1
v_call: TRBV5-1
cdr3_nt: TGCGCCAGCAGCTTGTACATGAACACTGAAGCTTTCTTT
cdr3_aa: CASSLYMNTEAFF

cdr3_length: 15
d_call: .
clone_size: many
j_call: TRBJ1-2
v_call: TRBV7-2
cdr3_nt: TGTGCCAGCAGCTTAGATAGGACCAACAATTATGGCTACACCTTC
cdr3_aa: CASSLDRTNNYGYTF

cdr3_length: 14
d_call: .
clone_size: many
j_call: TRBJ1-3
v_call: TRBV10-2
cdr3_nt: TGCGCCAGCAGGGGGACGGGCTCTGGAAACACCATATATTTT
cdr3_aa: CASRGTGSGNTIYF

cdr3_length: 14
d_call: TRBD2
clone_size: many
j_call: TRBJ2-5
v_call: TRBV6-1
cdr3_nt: TGTGCCAGCTCTCAGCGGGAGGGCCTGGAGACCCAGTACTTC
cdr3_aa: CASSQREGLETQYF

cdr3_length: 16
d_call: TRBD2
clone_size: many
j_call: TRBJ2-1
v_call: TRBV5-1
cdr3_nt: TGCGCCAGCCGTGGTGTCGGCGGGAGTTCCTACAATGAGCAGTTCTTC
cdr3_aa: CASRGVGGSSYNEQFF

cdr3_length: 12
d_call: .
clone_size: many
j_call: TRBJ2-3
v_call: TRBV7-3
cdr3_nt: TGTGCCAGCAGCTCTCCAGGTGATACGCAGTATTTT
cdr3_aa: CASSSPGDTQYF

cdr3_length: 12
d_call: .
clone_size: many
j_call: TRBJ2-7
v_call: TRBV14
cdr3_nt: TGTGCCAGCAGCCAAGGGGTCTACGAGCAGTACTTC
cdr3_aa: CASSQGVYEQYF

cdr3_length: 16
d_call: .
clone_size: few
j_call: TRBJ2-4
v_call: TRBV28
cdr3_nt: TGTGCCAGCAGTCATGCCATCATCGAAGCCAAAAACATTCAGTACTTC
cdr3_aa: CASSHAIIEAKNIQYF

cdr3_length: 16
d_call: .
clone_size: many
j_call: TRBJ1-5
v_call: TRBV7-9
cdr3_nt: TGTGCCAGCGCGACGGGGAGGGGAAGCAGCAATCAGCCCCAGCATTTT
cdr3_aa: CASATGRGSSNQPQHF

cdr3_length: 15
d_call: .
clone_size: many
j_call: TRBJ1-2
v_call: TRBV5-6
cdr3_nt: TGTGCCAGCAGCTTGGTGAATGCTGTGAACTATGGCTACACCTTC
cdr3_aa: CASSLVNAVNYGYTF

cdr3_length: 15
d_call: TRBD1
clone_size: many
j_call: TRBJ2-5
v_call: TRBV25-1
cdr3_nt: TGTGCCAGCAGTGCCCAGATGACAGGGTTGGAGACCCAGTACTTC
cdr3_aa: CASSAQMTGLETQYF

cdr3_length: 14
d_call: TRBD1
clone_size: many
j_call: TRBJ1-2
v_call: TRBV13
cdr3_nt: TGTGCCAGCAGCCGGGACAGGGGGCCTGATGGCTACACCTTC
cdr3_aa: CASSRDRGPDGYTF

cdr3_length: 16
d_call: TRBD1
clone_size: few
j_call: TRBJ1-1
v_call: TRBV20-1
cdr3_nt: TGCAGTGCTAGAGAACGGACAGGGGGCCCTTTTGCTGAAGCTTTCTTT
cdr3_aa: CSARERTGGPFAEAFF

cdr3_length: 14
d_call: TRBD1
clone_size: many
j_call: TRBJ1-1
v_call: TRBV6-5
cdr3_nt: TGTGCCAGCAGACCCTCGACAGGGGGCACTGAAGCTTTCTTT
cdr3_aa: CASRPSTGGTEAFF

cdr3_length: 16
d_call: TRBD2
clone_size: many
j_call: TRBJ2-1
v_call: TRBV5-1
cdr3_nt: TGCGCCAGCAGCTTGGTGGGGACTAGCGGGAGCACTGAGCAGTTCTTC
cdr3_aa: CASSLVGTSGSTEQFF

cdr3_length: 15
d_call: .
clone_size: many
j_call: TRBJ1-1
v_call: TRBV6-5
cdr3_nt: TGTGCCAGCAGTTACGGTCGGGGGTGGAACACTGAAGCTTTCTTT
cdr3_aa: CASSYGRGWNTEAFF

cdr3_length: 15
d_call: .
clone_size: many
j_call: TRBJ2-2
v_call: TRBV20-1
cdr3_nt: TGCAGTGCTAGAGACGGCGGATCGGGCACCGGGGAGCTGTTTTTT
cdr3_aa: CSARDGGSGTGELFF

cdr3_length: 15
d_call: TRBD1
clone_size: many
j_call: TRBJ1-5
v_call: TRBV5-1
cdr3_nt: TGCGCCAGCAGCTACGGGACAGGGTACAATCAGCCCCAGCATTTT
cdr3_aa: CASSYGTGYNQPQHF

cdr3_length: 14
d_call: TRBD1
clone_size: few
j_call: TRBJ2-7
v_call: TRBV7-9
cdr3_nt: TGTGCCAGCACGCTCTCGACAGGGTCCCACGAGCAGTACTTC
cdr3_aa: CASTLSTGSHEQYF

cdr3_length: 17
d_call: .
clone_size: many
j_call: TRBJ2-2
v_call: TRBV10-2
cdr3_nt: TGCGCCAGCAGTGATGGTGCGTTTCCGGGGTACACCGGGGAGCTGTTTTTT
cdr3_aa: CASSDGAFPGYTGELFF

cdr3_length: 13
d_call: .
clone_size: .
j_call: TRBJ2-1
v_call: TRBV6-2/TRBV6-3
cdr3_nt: TGTGCCAGCAGTTGGCTAGTGCTAACTGAGCAGTTCTTC
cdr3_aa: CASSWLVLTEQFF

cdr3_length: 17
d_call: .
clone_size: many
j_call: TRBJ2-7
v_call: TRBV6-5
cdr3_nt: TGTGCCAGCAGTTACTCGGAGCCTGGCAGGGGGGTGTACGAGCAGTACTTC
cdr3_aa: CASSYSEPGRGVYEQYF

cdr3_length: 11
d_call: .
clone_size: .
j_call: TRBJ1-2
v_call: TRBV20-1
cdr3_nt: TGCAGTGTACGGTCTAACTATGGCTACACCTTC
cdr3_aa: CSVRSNYGYTF

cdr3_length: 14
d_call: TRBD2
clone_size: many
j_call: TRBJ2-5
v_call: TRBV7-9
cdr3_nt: TGTGCCAGCAGCTTTGAGGGAGGGCAGGAGACCCAGTACTTC
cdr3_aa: CASSFEGGQETQYF

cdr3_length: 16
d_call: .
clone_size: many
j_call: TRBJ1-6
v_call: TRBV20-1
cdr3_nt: TGCAGTGCTAGAGATACCCCCAGCTCCTATAATTCACCCCTCCACTTT
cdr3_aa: CSARDTPSSYNSPLHF

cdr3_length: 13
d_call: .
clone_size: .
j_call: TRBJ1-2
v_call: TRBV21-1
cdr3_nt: TGTGCCAGCAGCAAAGTAACGGGATACGGCTACACCTTC
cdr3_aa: CASSKVTGYGYTF

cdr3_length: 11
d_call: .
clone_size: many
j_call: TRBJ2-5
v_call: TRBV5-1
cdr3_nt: TGCGCCAGCAGCGCACAAGAGACCCAGTACTTC
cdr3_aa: CASSAQETQYF

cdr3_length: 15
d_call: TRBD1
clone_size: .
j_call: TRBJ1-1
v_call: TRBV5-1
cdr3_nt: TGCGCCAGCAGCCTAGGGACAGGAATTGCTTCGGGAGCTTTCTTT
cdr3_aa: CASSLGTGIASGAFF

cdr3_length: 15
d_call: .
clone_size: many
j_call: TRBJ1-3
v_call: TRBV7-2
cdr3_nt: TGTGCCAGCAGCGTCGACAGGACCTCTGGAAACACCATATATTTT
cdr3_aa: CASSVDRTSGNTIYF

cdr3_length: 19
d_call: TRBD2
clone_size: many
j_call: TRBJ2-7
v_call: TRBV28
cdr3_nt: TGTGCCAGCAGTCCTACAACAGGGACCGGGACTAGCGGGATCTACGAGCAGTACTTC
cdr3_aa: CASSPTTGTGTSGIYEQYF

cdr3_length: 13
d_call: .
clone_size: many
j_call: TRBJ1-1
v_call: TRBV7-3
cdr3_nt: TGTGCCAGCAGCTTTCAGGGCTCCACTGAAGCTTTCTTT
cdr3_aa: CASSFQGSTEAFF

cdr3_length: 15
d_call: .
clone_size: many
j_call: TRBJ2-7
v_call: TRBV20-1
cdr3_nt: TGCAGTGCCCCTGCTGGGGACTCGGCCTCCTACGAGCAGTACTTC
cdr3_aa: CSAPAGDSASYEQYF

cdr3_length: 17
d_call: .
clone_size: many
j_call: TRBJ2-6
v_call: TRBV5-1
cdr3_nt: TGCGCCAGCAGCTTAATAGCCACACCGACTGGGGCCAACGTCCTGACTTTC
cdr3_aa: CASSLIATPTGANVLTF

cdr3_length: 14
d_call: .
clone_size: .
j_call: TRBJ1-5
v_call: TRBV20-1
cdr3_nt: TGCAGTGCCCTATACATGGGGGGCAATCAGCCCCAGCATTTT
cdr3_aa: CSALYMGGNQPQHF

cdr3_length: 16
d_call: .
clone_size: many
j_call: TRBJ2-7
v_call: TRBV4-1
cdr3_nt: TGCGCCAGCAGCCCACAAGAGGTAGGCAGCTTCTACGAGCAGTACTTC
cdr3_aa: CASSPQEVGSFYEQYF

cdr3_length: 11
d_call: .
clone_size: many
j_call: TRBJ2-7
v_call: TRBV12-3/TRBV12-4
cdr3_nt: TGTGCCAGCAGTTTAGTGTCCGAGCAGTACTTC
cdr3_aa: CASSLVSEQYF

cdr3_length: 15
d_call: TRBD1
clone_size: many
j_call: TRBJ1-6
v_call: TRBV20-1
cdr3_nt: TGCAGTGCTAGGAGTGGGGACAGCTATAATTCACCCCTCCACTTT
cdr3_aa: CSARSGDSYNSPLHF

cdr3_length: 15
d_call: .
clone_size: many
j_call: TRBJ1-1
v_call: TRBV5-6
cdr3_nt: TGTGCCAGCAGCTTGGGGGAGAGGGGGGACACTGAAGCTTTCTTT
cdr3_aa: CASSLGERGDTEAFF

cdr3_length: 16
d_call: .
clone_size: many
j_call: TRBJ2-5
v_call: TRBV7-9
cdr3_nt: TGTGCCAGCAGCTTGTACAAGGACCCCGCAGGGGAGACCCAGTACTTC
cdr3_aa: CASSLYKDPAGETQYF

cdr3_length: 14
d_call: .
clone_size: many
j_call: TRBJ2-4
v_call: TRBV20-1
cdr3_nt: TGCAGTGCTAGATCGGGCCGGGTTGGAAACATTCAGTACTTC
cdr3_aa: CSARSGRVGNIQYF

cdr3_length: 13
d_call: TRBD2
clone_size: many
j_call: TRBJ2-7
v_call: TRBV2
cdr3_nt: TGTGCCAGCACCGAGGGCAGGGAGGGCGAGCAGTACTTC
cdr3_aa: CASTEGREGEQYF

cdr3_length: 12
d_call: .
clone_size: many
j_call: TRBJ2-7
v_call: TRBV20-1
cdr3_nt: TGCAGTGCTAGGCATAGGACTGCCGAGCAGTACTTC
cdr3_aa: CSARHRTAEQYF

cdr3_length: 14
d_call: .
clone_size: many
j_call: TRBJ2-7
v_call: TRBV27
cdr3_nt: TGTGCCAGCAGTCCTATCGACAGGTTTTGGGAGCAGTACTTC
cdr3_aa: CASSPIDRFWEQYF

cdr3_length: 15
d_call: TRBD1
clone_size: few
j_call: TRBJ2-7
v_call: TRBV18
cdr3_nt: TGTGCCAGCTCACCTCGGGCGGACAGGGCCTACGAGCAGTACTTC
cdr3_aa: CASSPRADRAYEQYF